This T cell receptor beta chain was captured in a study of cytomegalovirus exposure and HLA in healthy donors. Regarding the study as a whole: The study labeled around 160 TCR beta chains cytomegalovirus-associated. Immune exposure information comprised only CMV serostatus. In a later analysis, a genetic analysis reported fewer productive-TCR N-insertions in an Asian-associated ancestry cluster than the cohort average. A previous analysis found most TCR beta V segments productive roughly 87% or roughly 30% of the time.

PCR was performed using 60 Vbeta and 13 Jbeta primers. Assay used: immunoSEQ multiplex PCR; TCRdb lists only in-frame clones, some missing. The data show 150,000 to 200,000 clones, roughly 79% seen once. Trimming removed 5 bases at V and 5 bases at J, with 10 bases between. From germline, CDR1 is KGHSH and CDR2 LQKENI. There are 13 residues in the CDR3. On this clone itself: The antigen is undetermined.

This receptor was taken from a woman aged 40 to 55 in good health and CMV-seronegative. The specimen was PBMCs. The genes are TRBV18 and TRBJ1-5; a weak D match, TRBD1 (5 bases). The CDR3 spells CASSSAGYQPQHF. The CDR3 bases are TGTGCCAGCTCATCGGCAGGGTATCAGCCCCAGCATTTT.